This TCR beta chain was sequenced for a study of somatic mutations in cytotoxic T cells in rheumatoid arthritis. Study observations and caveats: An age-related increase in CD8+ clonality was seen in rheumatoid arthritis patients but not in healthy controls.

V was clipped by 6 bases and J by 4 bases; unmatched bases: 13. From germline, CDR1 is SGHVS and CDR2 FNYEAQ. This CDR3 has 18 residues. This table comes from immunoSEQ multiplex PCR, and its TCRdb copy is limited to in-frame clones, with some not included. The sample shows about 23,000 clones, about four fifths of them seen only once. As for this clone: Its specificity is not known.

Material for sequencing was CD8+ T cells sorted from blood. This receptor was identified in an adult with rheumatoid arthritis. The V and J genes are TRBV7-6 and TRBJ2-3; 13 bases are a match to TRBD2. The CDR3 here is CASRPLGGLAGDADTQYF. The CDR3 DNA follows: TGTGCCAGCAGACCACTAGGCGGACTAGCGGGGGACGCAGATACGCAGTATTTT.